The present TCR beta chain was sequenced within a study of cytomegalovirus exposure and HLA in healthy donors. Study-wide results and caveats: Among donors in an Asian-associated ancestry cluster, a later analysis reportedly found fewer N-insertions than the roughly 650-donor mean. In an earlier analysis, most TCR beta V segments were productive about 87% or about 30% of the time.

V lost 4 bases and J lost 7, with 16 bases in between. Germline CDR1 reads LNHDA; CDR2 reads SQIVND (reference sequence). The CDR3 totals 14 residues. In the PCR, 60 Vbeta and 13 Jbeta primers were used. TCRdb's copy holds only in-frame clones and misses some; the assay was immunoSEQ multiplex PCR. The sample records 120,000 or so clones, approximately 86% being singletons. About this clone itself: The antigen is undetermined.

Sequencing was carried out using PBMCs. This sequence was found in a man aged 35-49 years in good health and CMV-seronegative. The V call is TRBV19, the J call TRBJ1-1; a weak D match, TRBD1 (6 bases). CDR3 DNA: TGTGCCAGTAGTAGCCGATCCGGGACACTTGAAGCTTTCTTT. Protein sequence: CASSSRSGTLEAFF.